Reported below is one T cell receptor beta chain. The data are from a study of long-term antiretroviral therapy in people with HIV. With survey level as its setting, the immunoSEQ assay was v3.0. Profiled with immunoSEQ multiplex PCR; TCRdb holds only in-frame clones, not every one. Of 23,000 or so clones in the sample, roughly three quarters were seen once. The CDR3 length is 10 residues. Germline values: CDR1 GTSNPN, CDR2 SVGIG (reference sequence). The germline V and J ends were trimmed by 5 bases and 4 bases, with 5 bases remaining between them. The source of this sequence is a man aged 30-40 years with HIV. The material sequenced was unsorted PBMCs, taken 2.1 years after starting antiretroviral therapy. The gene calls are TRBV30 and TRBJ1-1; no clear D. CDR3 sequence reads: CAWAGTEAFF. CDR3 in DNA: TGTGCCTGGGCCGGCACTGAAGCTTTCTTT.